This T cell receptor (beta chain) was documented in a study of CD8 T cell repertoires and HIV-1 epitope variants. Study-level background: Controls included no peptide, Ebola AY9 epitope, and a CMV, EBV, flu pool. Findings and caveats of the study: The assay identified only TCR beta chains of antigen-proliferating T cells.

In the case of this clone: Its antigen remains unidentified.

CDR3 size: 11 residues. V was trimmed by 10 bases and J by 4 bases, leaving 10 bases between them. The germline V gene has CDR1 SEHNR and CDR2 FQNEAQ (reference sequence). This table comes from immunoSEQ multiplex PCR, and its TCRdb copy is limited to in-frame clones, with some not included. Among roughly 100,000 clones listed, over 70% were seen once. This sequence joins TRBV7-9 and TRBJ1-1; D is unclear. Specimen: uncultured baseline CD8+ T cells from peripheral blood mononuclear cells (PBMCs). The receptor was derived from a male donor with HIV. This CDR3 reads CATDTGTEAFF. CDR3 coding DNA: TGTGCCACCGACACGGGCACTGAAGCTTTCTTT.